This T cell receptor beta chain was captured by sequencing in a study of control samples from healthy donors and cancer patients. Libraries were prepared by immunoSEQ multiplex PCR; TCRdb keeps only in-frame clonotypes and omits some of them. The top ten hold around 5.4% of the sample, which has some 140,000 clones, 94% seen once. V was cut by 0 bases and J by 5 bases, with 23 bases left in between. There are 18 residues in the CDR3. Germline assignment: CDR1 SGHVS and CDR2 FQNEAQ. This clone has only one observation. The sequence derives from a man in his forties in good health. The chain employs TRBV7-8 and TRBJ2-7; D is perhaps TRBD2 (6 bases). Sample: blood. The CDR3 reads CASSLARGGSRGGNEQYF. The CDR3 coding sequence is TGTGCCAGCAGCTTAGCGCGGGGCGGGTCGAGGGGCGGTAACGAGCAGTACTTC.